Sequencing of this T cell receptor (beta chain) was carried out in a study of T cells after yellow fever vaccination. General study results and limits: Subsequent to the booster, the majority of primary-vaccination clones reappeared (under 98% CD4, roughly 90% CD8).

Details on this clonotype: Its antigen is not identified.

Germline loops: CDR1 MNHEY, CDR2 SVGAGI. The CDR3 consists of 14 residues. The V gene end was trimmed by 2 bases and the J gene end by 6 bases; junction bases not matched to a gene: 6. By 5'RACE template switching, TCR cDNA was produced, with a universal primer site and UMIs added in the process. Each CDR3 protein is one row after TCRdb ran MiXCR on the 5' RACE reads. The sample holds about 340,000 distinct CDR3 sequences, around 4.1% seen once. The source is a man between 18 and 29 years old who received the YFV17D yellow fever vaccine. The chain is built from TRBV6-5 and TRBJ1-2, with 7 nucleotides matching TRBD1. Sample: PBMCs, taken 5 days after the yellow fever booster vaccination. CDR3 protein: CASSYGTDSDGYTF. CDR3 bases: TGTGCCAGCAGTTACGGGACAGACTCCGATGGCTACACCTTC.